This T cell receptor beta chain was recovered during a study of OX40 agonist ivuxolimab in advanced cancers. Study overall: Treatment of patients was with ivuxolimab, an agonistic anti-OX40 (CD134) antibody. Whole-study results and caveats: In the 0.1 to 3.0 mg/kg range, CD4+ and CD8+ blood T cells had expanded clonally by week 6.

Clones were sequenced by immunoSEQ multiplex PCR, and TCRdb holds only the in-frame ones, with some missing. Of approximately 90,000 clones listed, approximately 91% are singletons. People who had autoimmune disease history or systemic immunosuppression were excluded. A note on this clone: Its target is not known.

Germline loops: CDR1 LGHNA, CDR2 YNFKEQ. The length of the CDR3 is 16 residues. V lost 4 bases and J lost 3; bases outside the gene matches: 8. This receptor was identified in an adult with an advanced solid tumor such as melanoma, head and neck, liver or kidney cancer. The chain links TRBV4-2 to TRBJ1-1; 10 nucleotides match TRBD1. The material sequenced was CD4+ or CD8+ T cells sorted from blood, taken in a trial of the OX40 agonist ivuxolimab. This CDR3 is CASSRDRGRGDTEAFF. The DNA for the CDR3 is TGTGCCAGCAGCCGCGACAGGGGGCGCGGGGACACTGAAGCTTTCTTT.